One and the same sample provided the 9 T cell receptor beta chains below, sequenced in a study of Ad26.COV2.S vaccination and SARS-CoV-2 variants. Only in-frame clones appear in the TCRdb table, and some are missing; sequencing was by immunoSEQ multiplex PCR. The table shows hundreds of thousands of clones, with roughly 90% occurring only once. The treatment is: about 20 received Ad26.COV2.S at low or high dose, single or two shots; roughly five received placebo; per-sample allocation not given. Following the first vaccine or placebo injection, samples were taken on day 63. The sequenced sample was peripheral blood, obtained in a trial of Ad26.COV2.S vaccine versus placebo. The receptors here all came from a person between 18 and 59 years old who received the Ad26.COV2.S COVID-19 vaccine or a placebo.

This clone has a handful of counts. The chain employs TRBV7-9 and TRBJ2-1; 8 bases fit TRBD1. V was pared by 2 bases and J by 2 bases, with 2 bases of the junction left unmatched. The germline V gene encodes CDR1 SEHNR and CDR2 FQNEAQ (reference sequence). The CDR3 length is 15 residues. The CDR3 is CASSLQGAAYNEQFF. The CDR3 nucleotides are TGTGCCAGCAGCTTACAGGGGGCCGCCTACAATGAGCAGTTCTTC. The full variable domain, its missing parts supplied by reference TRBV7-9 and TRBJ2-1, is DTGVSQNPRHKITKRGQNVTFRCDPISEHNRLYWYRQTLGQGPEFLTYFQNEAQLEKSRLLSDRFSAERPKGSFSTLEIQRTEQGDSAMYLCASSLQGAAYNEQFFGPGTRLTVL.

This chain joins TRBV18 and TRBJ1-5, with D possibly TRBD1 on 6 matching bases. The CDR3 length is 13 residues. Germline lookup yields CDR1 KGHSH and CDR2 LQKENI. Trimming removed 4 bases at V and 7 bases at J, with 11 bases between. In nucleotides, the CDR3 is TGTGCCAGCTCACAAACAGGGTCCCAGCCCCAGCATTTT. It is translated as CASSQTGSQPQHF.

The V gene is TRBV7-2, the J gene TRBJ1-2, with D perhaps matching TRBD1 (6 bases). Trimming cost V 5 bases and J 4 bases, with 11 bases left between them. From germline, CDR1 is SGHTA and CDR2 FQGNSA. CDR3 length: 13 residues. The CDR3 DNA follows: TGTGCCAGCAGCCCGCAGGGGATCTATGGCTACACCTTC. Translation: CASSPQGIYGYTF. Using reference TRBV7-2 and TRBJ1-2 for the parts outside the CDR3, the full variable domain is GAGVSQSPSNKVTEKGKDVELRCDPISGHTALYWYRQSLGQGLEFLIYFQGNSAPDKSGLPSDRFSAERTGGSVSTLTIQRTQQEDSAVYLCASSPQGIYGYTFGSGTRLTVV.

This chain links TRBV6-5 with TRBJ2-1; D unresolved. This CDR3 region has 14 residues. Trimming took off 0 bases at V and 6 bases at J, with 9 bases between the two ends. Looked up from germline, CDR1 is MNHEY and CDR2 is SVGAGI. The CDR3 is CASSYSTLGNEQFF. The CDR3 DNA sequence: TGTGCCAGCAGTTACTCCACCTTAGGCAATGAGCAGTTCTTC.

The chain couples TRBV4-3 to TRBJ1-2; D remains ambiguous. The germline V gene encodes CDR1 LGHNA and CDR2 YSLEER. The germline V and J ends were trimmed by 0 bases and 3 bases, with 14 bases remaining between them. This CDR3 comprises 16 residues. The CDR3 sequence: CASSQDLGVPYYGYTF. In nucleotides, the CDR3 is TGCGCCAGCAGCCAAGATCTGGGAGTACCGTACTATGGCTACACCTTC.

For this clone: Its ends do not fully match the called genes, so a read error is possible. The chain recombines TRBV7-8 with TRBJ1-4; D is ambiguous. Germline CDR1 is SGHVS and CDR2 is FQNEAQ. The CDR3 spans 16 residues. The DNA for the CDR3 is TGTGCCAGCAGCTTATATCGGATACCCCCTAAGGAAAAACTGTTTTTT. Its translation: CASSLYRIPPKEKLFF.

The chain recombines TRBV23-1 with TRBJ1-1, with 7 bases aligning to TRBD1. TRBV23-1 is filed as an ORF, its function uncertain. V lost 3 bases and J lost 0; bases outside the gene matches: 7. This CDR3 comprises 16 residues. The CDR3 DNA sequence: TGCGCCAGCAGTCAGTCAGGGGGGACCATGAACACTGAAGCTTTCTTT. This sequence encodes CASSQSGGTMNTEAFF.

The chain joins TRBV12-3 or TRBV12-4 to TRBJ2-2; D gene uncertain. Trimming cost V 7 bases and J 7 bases, with 7 bases left between them. The CDR3 loop spans 11 amino acids. DNA for the CDR3: TGTGCCAGCACCGACGTCGGGGAGCTGTTTTTT. Its translation is CASTDVGELFF.

The chain employs TRBV3-1 (or the pseudogene TRBV3-2) and TRBJ2-1, with TRBD2 identical over 7 bases. With V trimmed by 4 bases and J by 3 bases, 18 bases remained unmatched. This CDR3 is built from 19 residues. CDR1 is LGHDT and CDR2 is YNNKEL in the germline V gene (reference sequence). The CDR3 nucleotides read TGTGCCAGCAGCCCCGACGACGAAGCAGCTAGCGGACTCTACAATGAGCAGTTCTTC. Translated: CASSPDDEAASGLYNEQFF.